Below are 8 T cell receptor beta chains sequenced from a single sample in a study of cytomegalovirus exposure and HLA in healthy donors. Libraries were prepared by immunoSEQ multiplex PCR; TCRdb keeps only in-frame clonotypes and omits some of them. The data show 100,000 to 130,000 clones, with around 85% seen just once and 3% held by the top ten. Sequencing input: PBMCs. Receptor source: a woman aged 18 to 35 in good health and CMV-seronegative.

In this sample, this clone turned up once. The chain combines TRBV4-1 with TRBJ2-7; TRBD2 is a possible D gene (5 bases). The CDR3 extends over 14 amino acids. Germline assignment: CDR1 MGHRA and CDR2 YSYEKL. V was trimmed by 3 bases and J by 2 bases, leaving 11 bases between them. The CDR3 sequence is CASSQEELTYEQYF. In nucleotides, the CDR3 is TGCGCCAGCAGCCAGGAGGAGCTGACCTACGAGCAGTACTTC.

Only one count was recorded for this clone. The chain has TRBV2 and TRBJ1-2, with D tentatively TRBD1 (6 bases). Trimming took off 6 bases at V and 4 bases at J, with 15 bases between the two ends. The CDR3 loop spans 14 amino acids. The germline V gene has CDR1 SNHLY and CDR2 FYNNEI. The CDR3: CASRLGQELYGYTF. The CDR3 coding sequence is TGTGCCAGCAGATTGGGACAAGAACTCTATGGCTACACCTTC.

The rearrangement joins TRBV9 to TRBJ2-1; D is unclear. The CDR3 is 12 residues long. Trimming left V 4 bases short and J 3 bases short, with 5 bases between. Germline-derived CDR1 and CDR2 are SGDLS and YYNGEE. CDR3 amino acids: CASSPDYNEQFF. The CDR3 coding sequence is TGTGCCAGCAGCCCAGACTACAATGAGCAGTTCTTC.

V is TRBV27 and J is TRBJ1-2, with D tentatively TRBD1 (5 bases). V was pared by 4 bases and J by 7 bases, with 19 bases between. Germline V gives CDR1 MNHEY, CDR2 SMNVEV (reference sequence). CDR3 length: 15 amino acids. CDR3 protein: CASSSWSGRELGYTF. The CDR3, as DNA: TGTGCCAGCAGTTCTTGGTCAGGGAGGGAACTTGGCTACACCTTC.

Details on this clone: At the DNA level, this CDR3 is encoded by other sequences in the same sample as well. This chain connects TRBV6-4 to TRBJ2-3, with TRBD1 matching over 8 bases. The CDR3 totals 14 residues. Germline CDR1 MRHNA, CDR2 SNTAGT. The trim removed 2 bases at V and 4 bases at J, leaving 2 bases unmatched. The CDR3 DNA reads TGTGCCAGCAGTGACGGACAGGGAGCAGATACGCAGTATTTT. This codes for CASSDGQGADTQYF.

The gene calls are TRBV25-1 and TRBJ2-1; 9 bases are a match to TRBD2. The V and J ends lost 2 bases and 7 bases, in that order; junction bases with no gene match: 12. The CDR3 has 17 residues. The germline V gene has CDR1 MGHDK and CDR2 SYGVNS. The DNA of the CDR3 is TGTGCCAGCAGTGAACCCCAGGGTGCGGGGGGGCAAAATGAGCAGTTCTTC. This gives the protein CASSEPQGAGGQNEQFF.

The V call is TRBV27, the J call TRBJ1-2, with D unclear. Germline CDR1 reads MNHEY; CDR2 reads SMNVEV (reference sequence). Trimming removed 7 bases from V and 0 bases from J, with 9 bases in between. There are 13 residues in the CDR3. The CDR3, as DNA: TGTGCCAGCATGCGCAACCCTAACTATGGCTACACCTTC. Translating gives CASMRNPNYGYTF.

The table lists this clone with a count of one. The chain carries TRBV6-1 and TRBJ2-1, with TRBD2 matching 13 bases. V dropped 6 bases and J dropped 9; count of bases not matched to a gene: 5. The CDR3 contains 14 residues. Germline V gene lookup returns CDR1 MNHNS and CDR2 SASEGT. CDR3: CASSTSGGAIEQFF. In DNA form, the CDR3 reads TGTGCCAGCAGCACTAGCGGGGGGGCTATTGAGCAGTTCTTC.